The 14 T cell receptor beta chains below come from one sample, sequenced in a study of cytomegalovirus exposure and HLA in healthy donors. It was with 60 Vbeta and 13 Jbeta primers that the PCR ran. This table comes from immunoSEQ multiplex PCR, and its TCRdb copy is limited to in-frame clones, with some not included. The sample includes about 120,000 clones, over 70% of them seen just once. Sample: PBMCs. These receptors all come from a woman aged 40-49 years in good health and CMV-seropositive.

This clone was picked up a small number of times. J is TRBJ2-7 and V is TRBV6-1; 11 positions agree with TRBD1. Losses at the gene ends were 6 bases for V and 5 bases for J; bases not matched to a gene: 6. Germline assignment: CDR1 MNHNS and CDR2 SASEGT. The CDR3 is made up of 14 amino acids. The CDR3 nucleotides are TGTGCCAGCAGCCGGACAGGGGGCTTGGACGAGCAGTACTTC. Residues: CASSRTGGLDEQYF.

This clone was counted only a few times. The rearrangement links TRBV27 to TRBJ2-7; 7 bases match TRBD1. J was trimmed by 9 bases and V by 6 bases; bases with no gene match: 8. This CDR3 region has 12 residues. Per the germline V gene, CDR1 is MNHEY and CDR2 is SMNVEV (reference sequence). CDR3 bases: TGTGCCAGCAGCCGACAGGGAATAGGGCAGTACTTC. Translating it yields CASSRQGIGQYF.

About this clone itself: The same CDR3 also results from other DNA sequences found in this sample. This chain uses TRBV30 with TRBJ1-5; maybe TRBD1 (5 bases). Germline assignment: CDR1 GTSNPN and CDR2 SVGIG (reference sequence). Deletions cut 2 bases from V and 3 bases from J, with 8 bases between. There are 13 residues in the CDR3. The CDR3 loop is CAWSRRDNQPQHF. The DNA of the CDR3 is TGTGCCTGGAGTCGCAGGGACAATCAGCCCCAGCATTTT.

The rearrangement joins TRBV6-1 to TRBJ2-3; weak D call: TRBD1 (6 bases). CDR3 size: 13 residues. The germline CDR1 and CDR2 sequences are MNHNS and SASEGT. The V and J ends lost 7 bases and 2 bases respectively, with 10 bases between them. Here the CDR3 DNA reads TGTGCCAGCACCCGGGACAACACAGATACGCAGTATTTT. It is translated as CASTRDNTDTQYF.

This sequence joins TRBV9 and TRBJ2-5; 8 nucleotides agree with TRBD2. V lost 0 bases and J lost 3; bases outside the gene matches: 1. CDR3 size: 14 residues. CDR1 and CDR2 from the germline V gene are SGDLS and YYNGEE. CDR3 sequence: CASSVAGGEETQYF. The CDR3 region has the DNA TGTGCCAGCAGCGTAGCGGGAGGGGAAGAGACCCAGTACTTC.

The chain links TRBV11-1 to TRBJ2-1; D perhaps matches TRBD1 (5 bases). Germline CDR1 SGHAT, CDR2 FQDESV (reference sequence). CDR3 length equals 13 residues. V was clipped by 5 bases and J by 6 bases, with 11 bases between them. The CDR3 DNA reads TGTGCCAGCAGCCCAGGGTTGGCCAATGAGCAGTTCTTC. Translating gives CASSPGLANEQFF.

The V gene is TRBV5-6, the J gene TRBJ1-4; 7 nucleotides align to TRBD1. CDR1 SGHDT and CDR2 YYEEEE come from the germline V gene. The V gene end was trimmed by 0 bases and the J gene end by 0 bases; junction bases not matched to a gene: 8. This CDR3 spans 18 amino acids. The CDR3 DNA follows: TGTGCCAGCAGCTTGGGTCCATGGCAGGGGGCAACTAATGAAAAACTGTTTTTT. This sequence encodes CASSLGPWQGATNEKLFF.

This chain uses TRBV7-9 with TRBJ2-1, with 7 bases that match TRBD1. The length of the CDR3 is 16 residues. V gave up 2 bases and J gave up 8 bases; unmatched junction bases: 12. Germline CDR1 is SEHNR and CDR2 is FQNEAQ (reference sequence). The CDR3 sequence is CASSLRRQTGFDEQFF. The CDR3 coding sequence is TGTGCCAGCAGCTTAAGACGTCAGACAGGGTTCGATGAGCAGTTCTTC.

The chain couples TRBV6-5 to TRBJ2-7; 9 bases fit TRBD2. Germline V gene data show CDR1 as MNHEY and CDR2 as SVGAGI. V trimming: 5 bases; J trimming: 1 base; junction bases outside the gene matches: 6. This CDR3 is 15 amino acids long. CDR3 nucleotide sequence: TGTGCCAGCAGTCGCGAGCGGGGGGCTTCCTACGAGCAGTACTTC. Encoded protein: CASSRERGASYEQYF.

Concerning this clone itself: The germline gene is not matched at one end of the junction; a read error may be the cause. V is TRBV4-1 and J is TRBJ2-3; 12 bases match TRBD2. This CDR3 is 19 amino acids long. In germline, CDR1 is MGHRA, CDR2 YSYEKL. The CDR3 spells CASSQGTSGLLMGTDTQYF. Written as DNA, the CDR3 is TGCGCCAGCAGTCAAGGGACTAGCGGGTTATTGATGGGCACAGATACGCAGTATTTT.

This clone was observed a single time. The chain carries TRBV5-1 and TRBJ2-1; D is uncertain. V lost 2 bases, J lost 7 bases, and 13 bases lay in between. CDR3 length: 14 amino acids. Germline CDR1 SGHRS, CDR2 YFSETQ. The CDR3 is CASSFASAANEQFF. The CDR3 nucleotides read TGCGCCAGCAGCTTCGCGAGCGCAGCTAATGAGCAGTTCTTC.

The gene calls are TRBV9 and TRBJ2-7; 10 positions agree with TRBD1. The length of the CDR3 is 16 residues. The germline V gene has CDR1 SGDLS and CDR2 YYNGEE. The V gene end was trimmed by 4 bases and the J gene end by 0 bases; junction bases not matched to a gene: 7. CDR3 amino acids: CASSPRTGGSSYEQYF. CDR3 nucleotides: TGTGCCAGCAGCCCCAGGACAGGGGGGTCCTCCTACGAGCAGTACTTC.

The chain employs TRBV10-3 and TRBJ1-2, with a weak D call TRBD1 (6 bases). Germline loops: CDR1 ENHRY, CDR2 SYGVKD. The CDR3 length is 14 residues. Trimming cost V 0 bases and J 6 bases, with 11 bases left between them. The CDR3 DNA reads TGTGCCATCAGTGAGTCGAGACAGGACAATGGCTACACCTTC. As protein: CAISESRQDNGYTF.

The chain links TRBV7-2 to TRBJ2-7, with D possibly TRBD2 on 5 matching bases. Trimming shortened V by 2 bases and J by 2 bases, and 7 bases separated the two germline ends. CDR1 SGHTA and CDR2 FQGNSA come from the germline V gene. The CDR3 is 13 amino acids. CDR3 in DNA: TGTGCCAGCAGCTTAAACGGGGCCTACGAGCAGTACTTC. This sequence encodes CASSLNGAYEQYF.